A selection of T cell receptor beta chains follows, all from one sample in a study of early T cells in non-severe SARS-CoV-2 infection. TCRdb redid the calling of the 5' RACE reads with MiXCR, one entry per CDR3 protein. The sample has some 100,000 distinct CDR3 sequences; over 12% are singletons. Sequenced sample: whole blood. All receptors come from an adult who was a healthcare worker with PCR-confirmed SARS-CoV-2 infection or an uninfected control (not recorded which). The CDR3 runs from the conserved cysteine through the conserved F or W.

j_call v_call cdr3_aa
TRBJ1-2 TRBV7-3 CASSFDGYTF
TRBJ1-5 TRBV19 CATGARESNQPQHF
TRBJ2-2 TRBV7-9 CASSKLTGRHTGELFF
TRBJ2-1 TRBV7-3 CASSSRDRGEQFF
TRBJ1-1 TRBV27 CVSSLIVLSGVGTEAFF
TRBJ2-3 TRBV12-3/TRBV12-4 CASSSVQGRTDTQYF
TRBJ1-1 TRBV29-1 CSVDYLPNTEAFF
TRBJ1-1 TRBV12-5 CARGTGTGTEAFF
TRBJ2-4 TRBV20-1 CSASTGAKNIQYF
TRBJ2-3 TRBV20-1 CSATTGPITDTQYF
TRBJ2-5 TRBV7-2 CASSAGLAQETQYF
TRBJ2-1 TRBV14 CASSRLSGASYNEQFF
TRBJ2-1 TRBV28 CASKTPGQSRDEQFF
TRBJ2-1 TRBV12-3/TRBV12-4 CASSPWTSSHEQFF
TRBJ2-1 TRBV29-1 CSVEGALQGGLNEQFF
TRBJ1-2 TRBV3-1 CVSSQGKGRPHYGYTF
TRBJ1-4 TRBV2 CASSEVVQGGEELFF
TRBJ2-2 TRBV7-6 CASSQTQGAVGELFF
TRBJ1-2 TRBV24-1 CATSDSEGGRFGYTF
TRBJ2-4 TRBV7-9 CASSRMDGGKVIQYF
TRBJ1-1 TRBV25-1 CASSEVGSEAFF
TRBJ2-2 TRBV12-3/TRBV12-4 CASSLRTPASGELFF
TRBJ2-1 TRBV7-8 CASSLGFEGDNEQFF
TRBJ1-6 TRBV5-4 CASSLGGTGFSSYNSPLHF
TRBJ2-5 TRBV2 CASSVTDQETQYF
TRBJ1-5 TRBV6-2/TRBV6-3 CASRYTGPYSNQPQHF
TRBJ2-3 TRBV29-1 CSGNVGDTQYF
TRBJ2-5 TRBV5-1 CASSLGPDGETQYF
TRBJ1-2 TRBV7-6 CASSPGQGKDYGYTF
TRBJ2-2 TRBV7-2 CASSFPTGELFF
TRBJ1-4 TRBV3-1 CASTKRGILGEKLFF
TRBJ2-2 TRBV12-5 CASGSTAGELFF
TRBJ2-5 TRBV5-4 CASSLGGRRQETQYF
TRBJ1-3 TRBV5-5 CASSLGQGAGNTIYF
TRBJ1-1 TRBV12-3/TRBV12-4 CASSFSGKGTEAFF
TRBJ2-1 TRBV12-3/TRBV12-4 CASSSARRGSYNEQFF
TRBJ2-5 TRBV6-6 CASSRETQYF
TRBJ2-1 TRBV18 CASSPPSTRNEQFF